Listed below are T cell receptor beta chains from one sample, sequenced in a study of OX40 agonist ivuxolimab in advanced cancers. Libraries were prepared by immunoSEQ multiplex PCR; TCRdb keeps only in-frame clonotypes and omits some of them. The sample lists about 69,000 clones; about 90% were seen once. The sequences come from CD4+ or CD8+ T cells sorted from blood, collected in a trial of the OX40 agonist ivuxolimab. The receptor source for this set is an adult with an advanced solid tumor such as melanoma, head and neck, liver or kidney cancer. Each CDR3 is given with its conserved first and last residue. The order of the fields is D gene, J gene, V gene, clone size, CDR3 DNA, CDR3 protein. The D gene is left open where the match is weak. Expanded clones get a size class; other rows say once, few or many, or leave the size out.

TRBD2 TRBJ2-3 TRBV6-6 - TGTGCCAGCAGTTCGCCGGGACTAGCGGCCACAGATACGCAGTATTTT CASSSPGLAATDTQYF
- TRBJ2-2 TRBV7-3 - TGTGCTGGGGATTTCACCGGGGAGCTGTTTTTT CAGDFTGELFF
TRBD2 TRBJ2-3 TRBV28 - TGTGCCAGCAGTTTGATAACTAGCGGAAGTACGCAGTATTTT CASSLITSGSTQYF
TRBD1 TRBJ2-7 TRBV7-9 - TGTGCCAGCAGGGGACAGGGGGCGGATGAGCAGTACTTC CASRGQGADEQYF
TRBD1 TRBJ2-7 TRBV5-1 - TGCGCCAGCAGCTTGGGACAGGGGGGATACGAGCAGTACTTC CASSLGQGGYEQYF
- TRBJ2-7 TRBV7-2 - TGTGCCAGCAGCTTAGATGGGGGCAGGGGCGGCTACGAGCAGTACTTC CASSLDGGRGGYEQYF
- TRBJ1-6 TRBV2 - TGTGCCAGCAGTGCAGGAGTCCTCGCGACACCCCTCCACTTT CASSAGVLATPLHF
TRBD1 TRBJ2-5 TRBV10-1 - TGCGCCAGCAGTGAAGGATGGGGACAGGGGGCGAAAGAGACCCAGTACTTC CASSEGWGQGAKETQYF
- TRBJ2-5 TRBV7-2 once TGTGCCAGCAGCTTAGAGGCGGGCGGGCTAGAGACCCAGTACTTC CASSLEAGGLETQYF
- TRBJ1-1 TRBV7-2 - TGTGCCAGCAGCCTCAGACAGGACATGAACACTGAAGCTTTCTTT CASSLRQDMNTEAFF
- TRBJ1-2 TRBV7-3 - TGTGCCAGCAGCTCGACAGGCTATGGCTACACCTTC CASSSTGYGYTF
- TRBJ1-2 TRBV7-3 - TGTGCCAGCAGCTCCAGGGGATCAGCTAACTATGGCTACACCTTC CASSSRGSANYGYTF
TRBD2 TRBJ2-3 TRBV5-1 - TGCGCCAGCAGCTTGGCCTTGGCGGGAGGCACAGATACGCAGTATTTT CASSLALAGGTDTQYF
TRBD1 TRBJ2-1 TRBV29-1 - TGCAGCGTTAGGGACAGGGCGAGCTCCTACAATGAGCAGTTCTTC CSVRDRASSYNEQFF
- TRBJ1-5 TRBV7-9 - TGTGCCAGCAGCGAACCCCCGGGACATGGGAATCAGCCCCAGCATTTT CASSEPPGHGNQPQHF
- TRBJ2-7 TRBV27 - TGTGCCAGCAGAGAGGGGCAGGGGAGCTCCTACGAGCAGTACTTC CASREGQGSSYEQYF
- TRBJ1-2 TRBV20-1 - TGCAGAAGCGGGGACTATGGCTACACCTTC CRSGDYGYTF
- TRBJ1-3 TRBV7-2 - TGTGCCAGCAGCCGGGATGGGGCGGCTGGAAACACCATATATTTT CASSRDGAAGNTIYF
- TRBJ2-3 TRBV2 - TGTGCCAGCAAGAGGGAGGGGGGCTACACAGATACGCAGTATTTT CASKREGGYTDTQYF
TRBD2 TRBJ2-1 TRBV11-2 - TGTGCCAGCAGCTTACAGCGGGGGTACAATGAGCAGTTCTTC CASSLQRGYNEQFF
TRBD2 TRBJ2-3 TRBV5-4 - TGTGCCAGCAGCTTGGAGGGGAGGGGAGGAAAGGATACGCAGTATTTT CASSLEGRGGKDTQYF
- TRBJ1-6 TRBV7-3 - TGTGCCAGCAGCTTAAGCCAATTCCGGGAGCCCAATTCACCCCTCCACTTT CASSLSQFREPNSPLHF
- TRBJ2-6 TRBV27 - TGTGCCAGCAGTTTGTCGTACTCTGGGGCCAACGTCCTGACTTTC CASSLSYSGANVLTF
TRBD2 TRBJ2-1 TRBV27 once TGTGCCAGCAGTTGGGGACTAGCCAGTGAGCAGTTCTTC CASSWGLASEQFF
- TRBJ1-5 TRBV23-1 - TGCGCCAGCAGCCCGGGGCAGCTCAATCAGCCCCAGCATTTT CASSPGQLNQPQHF
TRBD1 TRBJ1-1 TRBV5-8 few TGTGCCAGCAGCCCTGGTCGACAGGGGGGATATGGCACTGAAGCTTTCTTT CASSPGRQGGYGTEAFF
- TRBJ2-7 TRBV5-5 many TGTGCCAGCAGCCTTGGAGGCTACGAGCAGTACTTC CASSLGGYEQYF
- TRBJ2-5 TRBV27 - TGTGCCAGCAGCCCCACCCCCGAGACCCAGTACTTC CASSPTPETQYF
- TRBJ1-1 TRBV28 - TGTGCCAGCAGTTTAGGGGGGACAAAGACTGAAGCTTTCTTT CASSLGGTKTEAFF
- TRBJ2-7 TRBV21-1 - TGTGCCAGCAGCAAAGAAGCGGGAAGCTCCTACGAGCAGTACTTC CASSKEAGSSYEQYF
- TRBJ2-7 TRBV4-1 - TGCGCCAGCAGCCAAGATTTGGGGGGACAGAGCTACGAGCAGTACTTC CASSQDLGGQSYEQYF
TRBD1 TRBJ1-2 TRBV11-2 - TGTGCCAGCAGCCGGACAGGCGGCTACACCTTC CASSRTGGYTF
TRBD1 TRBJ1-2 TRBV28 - TGTGCCAGCAGTTCAACAGGGGGCGCGGACTTATATGGCTACACCTTC CASSSTGGADLYGYTF
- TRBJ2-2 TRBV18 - TGTGCCAGCTCACCGTCGGACGGCCCCGGGGAGCTGTTTTTT CASSPSDGPGELFF
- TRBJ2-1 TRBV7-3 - TGTGCCAGCAGCGCCGGCCTGCAGACTTACAATGAGCAGTTCTTC CASSAGLQTYNEQFF
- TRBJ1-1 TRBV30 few TGTGCCTGGAGAGGAGGTGACATACTCCGACTCCGGGAAGCTTTCTTT CAWRGGDILRLREAFF
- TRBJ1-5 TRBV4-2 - TGTGCCAGCAGCCAAGATTTGGGGCAGCCCCAGCATTTT CASSQDLGQPQHF
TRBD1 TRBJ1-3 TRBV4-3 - TGCGCCAGCAGCCAGTTGACAGGGGGCTTGTCAAACACCATATATTTT CASSQLTGGLSNTIYF
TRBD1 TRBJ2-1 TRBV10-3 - TGTGCCATCACCAGGGGGCCCACCGGTAACACTAACAATGAGCAGTTCTTC CAITRGPTGNTNNEQFF
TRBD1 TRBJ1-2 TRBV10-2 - TGCGCCAGCAGTGATCTTGGGACAGGGACGGAGGGCTACACCTTC CASSDLGTGTEGYTF
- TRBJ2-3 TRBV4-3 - TGCGCCAGCAGCCAAGCGGGGGAATGGTACGCAGATACGCAGTATTTT CASSQAGEWYADTQYF
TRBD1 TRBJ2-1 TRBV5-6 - TGTGCCAGCAGCTCCAGGGGGAGCTCCTACAATGAGCAGTTCTTC CASSSRGSSYNEQFF
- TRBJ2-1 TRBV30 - TGTGCCTGGAGTGGGTCTGGGGGACGGACCTACAATGAGCAGTTCTTC CAWSGSGGRTYNEQFF
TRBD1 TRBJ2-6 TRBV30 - TGTGCCTGGAGTCGCCCCGGGACAGGTTCCTCTGGGGCCAACGTCCTGACTTTC CAWSRPGTGSSGANVLTF
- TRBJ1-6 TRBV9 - TGTGCCAGCAGTGGAGGGAATAATTCACCCCTCCACTTT CASSGGNNSPLHF
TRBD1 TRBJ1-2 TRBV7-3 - TGTGCCAGCAGTTTAACAGGGGCCAACTATGGCTACACCTTC CASSLTGANYGYTF
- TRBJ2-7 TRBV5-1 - TGCGCCAGCGCCGGGGCCTACGAGCAGTACTTC CASAGAYEQYF
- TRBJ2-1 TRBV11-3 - TGTGCCAGCAGCTTGGGGGGGGCAAGAGATGAGCAGTTCTTC CASSLGGARDEQFF
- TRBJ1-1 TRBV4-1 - TGCGCCAGCAGCCTGCGAAGGGGCGACACTGAAGCTTTCTTT CASSLRRGDTEAFF
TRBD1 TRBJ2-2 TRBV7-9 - TGTGCCAGCAGCCGACGGACGGGGACAGCGAACACCGGGGAGCTGTTTTTT CASSRRTGTANTGELFF
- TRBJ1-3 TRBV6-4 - TGTGCCAGCAGTTACGACAGATTCTCTGGAAACACCATATATTTT CASSYDRFSGNTIYF